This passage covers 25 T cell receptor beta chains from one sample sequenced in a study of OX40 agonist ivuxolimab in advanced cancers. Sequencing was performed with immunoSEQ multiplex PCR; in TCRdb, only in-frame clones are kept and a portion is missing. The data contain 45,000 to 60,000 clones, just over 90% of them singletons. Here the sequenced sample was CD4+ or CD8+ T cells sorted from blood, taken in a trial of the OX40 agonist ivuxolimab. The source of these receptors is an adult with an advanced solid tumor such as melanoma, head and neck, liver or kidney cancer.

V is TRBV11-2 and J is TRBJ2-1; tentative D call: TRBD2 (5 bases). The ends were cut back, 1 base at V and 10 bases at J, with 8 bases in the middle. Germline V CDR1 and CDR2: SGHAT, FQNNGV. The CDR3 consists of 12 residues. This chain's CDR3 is CASSLVWREQFF. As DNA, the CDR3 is TGTGCCAGCAGCTTAGTGTGGAGGGAGCAGTTCTTC.

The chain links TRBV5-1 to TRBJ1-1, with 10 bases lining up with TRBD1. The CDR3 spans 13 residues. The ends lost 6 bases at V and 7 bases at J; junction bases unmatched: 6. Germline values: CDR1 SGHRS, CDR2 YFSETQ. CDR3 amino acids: CASNRDRGIEAFF. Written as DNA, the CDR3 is TGCGCCAGCAACCGGGACAGGGGAATTGAAGCTTTCTTT.

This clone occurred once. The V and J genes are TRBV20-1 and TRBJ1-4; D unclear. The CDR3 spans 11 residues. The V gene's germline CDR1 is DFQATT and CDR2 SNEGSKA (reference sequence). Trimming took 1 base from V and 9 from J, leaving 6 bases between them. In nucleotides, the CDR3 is TGCAGTGCTAGAGGGACGAAAAAACTGTTTTTT. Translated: CSARGTKKLFF.

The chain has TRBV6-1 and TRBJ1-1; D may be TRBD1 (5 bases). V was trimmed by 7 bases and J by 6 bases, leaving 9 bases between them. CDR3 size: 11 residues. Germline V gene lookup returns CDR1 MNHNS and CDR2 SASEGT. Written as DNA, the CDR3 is TGTGCCAGCAAGAGACAGTCTGAAGCTTTCTTT. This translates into CASKRQSEAFF.

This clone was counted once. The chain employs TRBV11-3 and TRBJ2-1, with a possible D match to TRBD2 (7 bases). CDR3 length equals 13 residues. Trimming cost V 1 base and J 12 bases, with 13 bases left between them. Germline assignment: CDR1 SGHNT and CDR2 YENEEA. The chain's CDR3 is CASSLVGGALQFF. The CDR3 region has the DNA TGTGCCAGCAGCTTAGTTGGGGGGGCCTTGCAGTTCTTC. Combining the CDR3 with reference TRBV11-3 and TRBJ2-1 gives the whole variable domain EAGVVQSPRYKIIEKKQPVAFWCNPISGHNTLYWYLQNLGQGPELLIRYENEEAVDDSQLPKDRFSAERLKGVDSTLKIQPAELGDSAVYLCASSLVGGALQFFGPGTRLTVL.

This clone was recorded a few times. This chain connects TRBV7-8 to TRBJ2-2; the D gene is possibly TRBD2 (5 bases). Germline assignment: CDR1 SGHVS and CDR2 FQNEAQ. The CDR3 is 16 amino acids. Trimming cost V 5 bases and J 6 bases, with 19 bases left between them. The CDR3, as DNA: TGTGCCAGCAGCCTCCTCCGGCTAGCATTTTCCGGGGAGCTGTTTTTT. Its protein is CASSLLRLAFSGELFF.

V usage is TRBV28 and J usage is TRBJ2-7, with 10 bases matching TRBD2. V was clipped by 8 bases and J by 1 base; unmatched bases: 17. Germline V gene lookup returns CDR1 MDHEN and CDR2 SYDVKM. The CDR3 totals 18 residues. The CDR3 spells CASLPSGIRAGGSYEQYF. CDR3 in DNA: TGTGCCAGCCTTCCAAGCGGCATCCGAGCGGGAGGGTCCTACGAGCAGTACTTC.

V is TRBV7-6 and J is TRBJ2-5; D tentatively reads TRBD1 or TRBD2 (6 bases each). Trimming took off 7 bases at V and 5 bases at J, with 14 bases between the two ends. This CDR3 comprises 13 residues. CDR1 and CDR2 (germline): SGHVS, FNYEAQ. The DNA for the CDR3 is TGTGCCAGCACCCGCCGGGGGCTTGAGACCCAGTACTTC. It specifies CASTRRGLETQYF. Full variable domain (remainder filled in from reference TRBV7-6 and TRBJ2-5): GAGVSQSPRYKVTKRGQDVALRCDPISGHVSLYWYRQALGQGPEFLTYFNYEAQQDKSGLPNDRFSAERPEGSISTLTIQRTEQRDSAMYRCASTRRGLETQYFGPGTRLLVL.

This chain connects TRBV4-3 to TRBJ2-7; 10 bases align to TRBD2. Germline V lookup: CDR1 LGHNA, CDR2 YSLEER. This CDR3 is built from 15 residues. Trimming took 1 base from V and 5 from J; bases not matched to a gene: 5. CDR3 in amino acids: CASSQGVSGGNEQYF. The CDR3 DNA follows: TGCGCCAGCAGCCAAGGGGTTAGCGGGGGGAACGAGCAGTACTTC.

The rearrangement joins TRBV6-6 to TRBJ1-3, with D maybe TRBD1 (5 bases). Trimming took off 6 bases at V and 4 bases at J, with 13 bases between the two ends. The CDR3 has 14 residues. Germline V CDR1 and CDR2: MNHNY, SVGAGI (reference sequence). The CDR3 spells CASSGTSGGNTIYF. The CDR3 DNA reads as TGTGCCAGCAGCGGGACTAGTGGAGGAAACACCATATATTTT.

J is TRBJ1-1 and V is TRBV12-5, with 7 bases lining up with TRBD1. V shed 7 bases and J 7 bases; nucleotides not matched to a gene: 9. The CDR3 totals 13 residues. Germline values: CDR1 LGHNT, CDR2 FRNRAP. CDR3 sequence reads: CASAFDREVEAFF. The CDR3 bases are TGTGCTAGTGCCTTTGACAGGGAAGTTGAAGCTTTCTTT.

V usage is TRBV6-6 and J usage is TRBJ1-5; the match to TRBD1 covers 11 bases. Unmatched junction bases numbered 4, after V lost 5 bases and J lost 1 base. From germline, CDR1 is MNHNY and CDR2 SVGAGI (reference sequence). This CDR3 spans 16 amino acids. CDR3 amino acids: CASSPGQGASNQPQHF. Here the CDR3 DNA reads TGTGCCAGCAGTCCCGGACAGGGGGCGAGCAATCAGCCCCAGCATTTT.

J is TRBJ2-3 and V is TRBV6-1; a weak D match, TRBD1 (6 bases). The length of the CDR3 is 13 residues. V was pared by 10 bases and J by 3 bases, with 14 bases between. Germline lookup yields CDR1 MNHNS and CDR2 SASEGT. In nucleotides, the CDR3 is TGTGCCATCAACTTTAGGGGGACAGATACGCAGTATTTT. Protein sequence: CAINFRGTDTQYF.

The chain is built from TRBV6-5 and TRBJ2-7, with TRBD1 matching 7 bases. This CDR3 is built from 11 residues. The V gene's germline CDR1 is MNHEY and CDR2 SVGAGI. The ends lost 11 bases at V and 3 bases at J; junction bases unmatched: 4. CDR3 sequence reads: CASGGNYEQYF. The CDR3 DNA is TGTGCCTCAGGGGGAAACTACGAGCAGTACTTC.

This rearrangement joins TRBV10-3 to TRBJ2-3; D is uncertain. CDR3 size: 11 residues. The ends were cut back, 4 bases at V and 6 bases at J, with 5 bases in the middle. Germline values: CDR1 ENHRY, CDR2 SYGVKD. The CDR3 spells CAISAQDTQYF. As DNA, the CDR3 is TGTGCCATCAGTGCCCAGGATACGCAGTATTTT.

The CDR3 nucleotides are TGTGCCAGCAGCGCATCAGCGGGGCCAGCCTACGAGCAGTACTTC. This translates into CASSASAGPAYEQYF. The chain employs TRBV9 and TRBJ2-7, with 7 bases identical to TRBD2. V shed 3 bases, J shed 2 bases, and the junction held 8 bases outside the gene matches. From germline, CDR1 is SGDLS and CDR2 YYNGEE. The CDR3 contains 15 residues.

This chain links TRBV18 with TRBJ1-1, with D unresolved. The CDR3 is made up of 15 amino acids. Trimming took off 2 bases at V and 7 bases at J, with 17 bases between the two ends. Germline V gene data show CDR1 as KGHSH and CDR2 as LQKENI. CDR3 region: CASSPKQPRRDEAFF. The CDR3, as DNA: TGTGCCAGCTCACCAAAACAGCCCCGACGCGATGAAGCTTTCTTT.

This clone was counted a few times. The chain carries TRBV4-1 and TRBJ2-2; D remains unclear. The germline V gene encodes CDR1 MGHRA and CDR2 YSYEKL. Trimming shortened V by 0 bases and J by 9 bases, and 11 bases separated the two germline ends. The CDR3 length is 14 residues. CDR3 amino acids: CASSQDLRIRELFF. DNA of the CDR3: TGCGCCAGCAGCCAAGATCTGAGAATAAGGGAGCTGTTTTTT.

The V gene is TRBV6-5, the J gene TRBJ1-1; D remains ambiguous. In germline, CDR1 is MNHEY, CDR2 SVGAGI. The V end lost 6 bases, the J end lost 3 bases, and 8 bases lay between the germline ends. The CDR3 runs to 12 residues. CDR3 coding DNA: TGTGCCAGCAGCTCCTGGGACACTGAAGCTTTCTTT. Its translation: CASSSWDTEAFF.

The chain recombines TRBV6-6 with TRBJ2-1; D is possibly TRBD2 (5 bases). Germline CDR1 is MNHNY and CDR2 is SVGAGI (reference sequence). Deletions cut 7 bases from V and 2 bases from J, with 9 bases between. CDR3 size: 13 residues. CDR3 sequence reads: CASTRVAYNEQFF. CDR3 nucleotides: TGTGCCAGCACGAGGGTAGCCTACAATGAGCAGTTCTTC.

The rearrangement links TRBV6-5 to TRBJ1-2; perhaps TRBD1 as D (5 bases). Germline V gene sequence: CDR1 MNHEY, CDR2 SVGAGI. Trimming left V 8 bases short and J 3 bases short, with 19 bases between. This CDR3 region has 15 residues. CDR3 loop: CASSHGQGRDYGYTF. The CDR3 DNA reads TGTGCCAGCTCCCATGGGCAGGGAAGGGACTATGGCTACACCTTC.

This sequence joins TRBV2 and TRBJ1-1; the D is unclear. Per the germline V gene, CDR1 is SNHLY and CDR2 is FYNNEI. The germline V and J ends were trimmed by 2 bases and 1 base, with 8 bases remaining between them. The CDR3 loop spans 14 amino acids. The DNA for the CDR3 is TGTGCCAGCAGTGAACTGGGGTCGAACACTGAAGCTTTCTTT. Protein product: CASSELGSNTEAFF.

CDR3 residues: CASSLQGGTGGYEQYF. The CDR3 bases are TGCGCCAGCAGCCTCCAAGGGGGGACGGGAGGGTACGAGCAGTACTTC. V usage is TRBV5-1 and J usage is TRBJ2-7; TRBD2 aligns across 8 bases. V lost 4 bases, J lost 4 bases, and 13 bases stayed unmatched. The germline gives CDR1 SGHRS, CDR2 YFSETQ. The CDR3 loop spans 16 amino acids.

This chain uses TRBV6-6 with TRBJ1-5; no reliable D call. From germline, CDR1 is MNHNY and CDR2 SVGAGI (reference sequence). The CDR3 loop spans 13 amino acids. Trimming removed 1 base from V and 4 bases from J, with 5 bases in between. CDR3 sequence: CASSYLINQPQHF. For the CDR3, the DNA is TGTGCCAGCAGTTACTTAATTAATCAGCCCCAGCATTTT.

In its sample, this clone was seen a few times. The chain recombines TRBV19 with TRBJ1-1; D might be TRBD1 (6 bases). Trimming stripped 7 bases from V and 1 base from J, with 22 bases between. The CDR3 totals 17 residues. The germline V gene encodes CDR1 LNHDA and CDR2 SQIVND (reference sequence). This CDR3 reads CASKKDLWGRGNTEAFF. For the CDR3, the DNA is TGTGCCAGTAAGAAGGACCTGTGGGGCAGGGGGAACACTGAAGCTTTCTTT. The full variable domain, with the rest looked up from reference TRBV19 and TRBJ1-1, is DGGITQSPKYLFRKEGQNVTLSCEQNLNHDAMYWYRQDPGQGLRLIYYSQIVNDFQKGDIAEGYSVSREKKESFPLTVTSAQKNPTAFYLCASKKDLWGRGNTEAFFGQGTRLTVV.